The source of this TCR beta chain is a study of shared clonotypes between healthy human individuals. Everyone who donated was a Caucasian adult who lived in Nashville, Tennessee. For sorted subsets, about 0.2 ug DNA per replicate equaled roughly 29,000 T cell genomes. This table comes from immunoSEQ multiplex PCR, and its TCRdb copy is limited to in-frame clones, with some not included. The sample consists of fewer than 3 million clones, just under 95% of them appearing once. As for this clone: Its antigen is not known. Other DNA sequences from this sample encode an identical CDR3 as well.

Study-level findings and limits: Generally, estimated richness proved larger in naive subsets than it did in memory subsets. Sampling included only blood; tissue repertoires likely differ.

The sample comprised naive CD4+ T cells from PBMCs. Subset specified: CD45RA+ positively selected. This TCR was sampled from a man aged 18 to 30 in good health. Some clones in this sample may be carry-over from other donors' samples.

The CDR3 here is CASSPNGGNTEAFF. CDR3 in DNA: TGTGCCAGCTCCCCTAACGGGGGGAACACTGAAGCTTTCTTT. The chain links TRBV18 to TRBJ1-1; D may be TRBD1 (5 bases). Trimming cost V 6 bases and J 1 base, with 12 bases left between them. Germline CDR1 KGHSH, CDR2 LQKENI. This CDR3 is 14 amino acids long.